This TCR beta chain was obtained from a study of Tregs in tolerant kidney transplant recipients. The CDR3 covers 13 residues. Germline lookup yields CDR1 ENHRY and CDR2 SYGVKD. Trimming stripped 3 bases from V and 8 bases from J, with 8 bases between. The study's findings and limits: The small number of patients limits these findings pending further validation. Tregs expanded with activated donor B cells seemed most donor-specific.

Thawed PBMCs were FACS-sorted into unstimulated CD4+CD25+CD127- regulatory T cells, CD4+CD25- non-regulatory cells, CD4 and CD8 cells. The data were produced by immunoSEQ multiplex PCR, yet TCRdb's version contains in-frame clones alone and is incomplete. Of tens of thousands of clones in the sample, around 83% are singletons; the top ten hold more than 4%. Concerning this clone itself: Its antigen is not known.

The chain joins TRBV10-3 to TRBJ1-6, with D perhaps TRBD1 (6 bases). The TCR comes from a human donor in good health. Sequencing was carried out using CD4+ T cells from blood. CDR3: CAISDRGDSPLHF. In DNA form, the CDR3 reads TGTGCCATCAGTGACAGGGGTGATTCACCCCTCCACTTT.